The 7 T cell receptor beta chains presented below share a single source sample, sequenced in a study of shared clonotypes between healthy human individuals. Produced via immunoSEQ multiplex PCR; TCRdb's table is partial and in-frame only. This table has 2 million to 2.5 million clones, around 90% appearing once. The sample comprised naive CD4+ T cells from PBMCs. Subset specified: CD45RA+ positively selected. All receptors derive from a man younger than 35 in good health. Some clones in this sample may be carry-over from other donors' samples.

V gene TRBV7-8 combines with J gene TRBJ2-1, with 12 positions matching TRBD2. The CDR3 runs to 17 residues. The V segment lost 1 base and the J segment 5 bases; nucleotides outside the gene matches: 6. CDR1 and CDR2 from the germline V gene are SGHVS and FQNEAQ. CDR3 in DNA: TGTGCCAGCAGCTTAGAGAGACTAGCGGGAGCCCACAATGAGCAGTTCTTC. This codes for CASSLERLAGAHNEQFF.

The J gene is TRBJ2-7, the V gene TRBV28; TRBD2 agrees at 13 bases. With V trimmed by 4 bases and J by 1 base, 7 bases remained unmatched. The V gene's germline CDR1 is MDHEN and CDR2 SYDVKM. This CDR3 spans 17 amino acids. In DNA form, the CDR3 reads TGTGCCAGCAGTTCCCCGTCGACTAGCGGGAGGTCCTACGAGCAGTACTTC. Protein product: CASSSPSTSGRSYEQYF.

A single count supports this clone. V and J are TRBV5-1 and TRBJ2-1; a possible D gene is TRBD1 (6 bases). The length of the CDR3 is 16 residues. CDR1 and CDR2 from the germline V gene are SGHRS and YFSETQ. V was clipped by 5 bases and J by 4 bases, with 19 bases between them. The CDR3 nucleotides are TGCGCCAGCAGACCCTCCGGGACACCTACTTACAATGAGCAGTTCTTC. It translates to CASRPSGTPTYNEQFF.

The rearrangement uses TRBV20-1 and TRBJ2-1; TRBD1 is a possible D gene (5 bases). The CDR3 is made up of 11 amino acids. Trimming shortened V by 5 bases and J by 8 bases, and 10 bases separated the two germline ends. Looked up from germline, CDR1 is DFQATT and CDR2 is SNEGSKA (reference sequence). CDR3 DNA sequence: TGCAGTGCTGGTGACAGCTATGAGCAGTTCTTC. It translates to CSAGDSYEQFF.

The rearrangement uses TRBV5-4 and TRBJ2-3, with 7 bases matching TRBD2. V was clipped by 4 bases and J by 10 bases; unmatched bases: 21. CDR1 and CDR2 (germline): SGHNT, YYREEE (reference sequence). CDR3 length equals 17 residues. The CDR3 DNA sequence: TGTGCCAGCAGCCCTGCTAGCGGAACTAGCCGACTTTCGGCGCAGTATTTT. Translation: CASSPASGTSRLSAQYF. Together with reference TRBV5-4 and TRBJ2-3, the CDR3 gives the full variable domain: ETGVTQSPTHLIKTRGQQVTLRCSSQSGHNTVSWYQQALGQGPQFIFQYYREEENGRGNFPPRFSGLQFPNYSSELNVNALELDDSALYLCASSPASGTSRLSAQYFGPGTRLTVL.

This clone has a single count. The chain has TRBV5-4 and TRBJ2-1; D ambiguous. CDR3 length: 15 amino acids. V gave up 0 bases and J gave up 7 bases, with 14 bases separating them. Germline V gene sequence: CDR1 SGHNT, CDR2 YYREEE (reference sequence). CDR3 protein: CASSLGPTPANEQFF. Here the CDR3 DNA reads TGTGCCAGCAGCTTGGGCCCGACCCCCGCGAATGAGCAGTTCTTC. The full variable domain, rest sourced from reference TRBV5-4 and TRBJ2-1, is ETGVTQSPTHLIKTRGQQVTLRCSSQSGHNTVSWYQQALGQGPQFIFQYYREEENGRGNFPPRFSGLQFPNYSSELNVNALELDDSALYLCASSLGPTPANEQFFGPGTRLTVL.

V and J are TRBV6-5 and TRBJ2-7; 10 bases fit TRBD2. V lost 7 bases, J lost 6 bases, and 12 bases stayed unmatched. This CDR3 spans 15 amino acids. Germline V gives CDR1 MNHEY, CDR2 SVGAGI. The CDR3 DNA follows: TGTGCCAGCACCCCCCGAAGCGGGAGGGTCGGCGAGCAGTACTTC. This translates into CASTPRSGRVGEQYF.